The 27 T cell receptor beta chains below were found in one sample sequenced in a study of T-cell reconstitution after alpha-beta-depleted transplantation in children. Unique molecular identifiers were used to barcode this TCRbeta library. TCRdb re-derived calls from the PCR reads in MiXCR, one entry per CDR3 protein. The sample lists about 900,000 distinct CDR3 sequences; 25% to 35% were seen once. The starting material was PBMCs, mostly from graft donor cells, obtained 360 days after TCRalphabeta/CD19-depleted stem cell transplant. The receptors derive from a boy under three years old who had a stem cell transplant for SCID, so the T cells may come from the graft donor.

The rearrangement uses TRBV6-2 or TRBV6-3 and TRBJ2-1; unclear D gene. Germline V lookup: CDR1 MNHEY, CDR2 SVGEGT. This CDR3 is built from 12 residues. Trimming shortened V by 6 bases and J by 5 bases, and 8 bases separated the two germline ends. The DNA for the CDR3 is TGTGCCAGCAGATCTAGTGACAATGAGCAGTTCTTC. It is translated as CASRSSDNEQFF.

CDR3 nucleotides: TGCGCCAGCAGCTTGTACAGTTCAGTTTCCGGGGAGCTGTTTTTT. Its translation: CASSLYSSVSGELFF. The chain combines TRBV5-1 with TRBJ2-2; D ambiguous. Looked up from germline, CDR1 is SGHRS and CDR2 is YFSETQ. The CDR3 has 15 amino acids. The V end was cut by 1 base, the J end by 6 bases, with 13 bases between.

The chain couples TRBV20-1 to TRBJ1-5; D ambiguous. Germline values: CDR1 DFQATT, CDR2 SNEGSKA (reference sequence). CDR3 size: 9 residues. CDR3: CSAGQPQHF. The CDR3 bases are TGCAGCGCCGGTCAGCCCCAGCATTTT.

This clonotype came up many times. The V gene is TRBV9, the J gene TRBJ2-5; D could derive from TRBD1 or TRBD2 (6 bases each). The CDR3 totals 14 residues. V lost 2 bases and J 5 bases, leaving 13 bases between the germline ends. Per germline, CDR1 SGDLS and CDR2 YYNGEE. In nucleotides, the CDR3 is TGTGCCAGCAGCGTTGGGGGGCGCGGGGAGACCCAGTACTTC. Translating gives CASSVGGRGETQYF.

CDR3 residues: CASSQQGAIPGELFF. In DNA, the CDR3 is TGTGCCAGCAGCCAACAGGGGGCGATTCCCGGGGAGCTGTTTTTT. The chain employs TRBV4-2 and TRBJ2-2; TRBD1 matches at 8 bases. The CDR3 sequence is 15 residues long. The J segment lost 6 bases and the V segment lost 2 bases, leaving 5 bases of the junction unmatched. Germline V gives CDR1 LGHNA, CDR2 YNFKEQ.

V usage is TRBV7-2 and J usage is TRBJ1-1, with TRBD1 matching over 7 bases. CDR1 is SGHTA and CDR2 is FQGNSA in the germline V gene. The CDR3 totals 14 residues. V was clipped by 5 bases and J by 4 bases; unmatched bases: 7. CDR3 in DNA: TGTGCCAGCAGCCAGGGGGGCGTTATCACTGAAGCTTTCTTT. Its protein product is CASSQGGVITEAFF.

This clonotype appeared many times. The junction departs from the called germline gene at one end, perhaps through a read error. The chain couples TRBV5-1 to TRBJ2-5, with D tentatively TRBD1 (6 bases). This CDR3 region has 13 residues. From germline, CDR1 is SGHRS and CDR2 YFSETQ. The CDR3 nucleotides read TGTGCCAGCAGTTTCGGACAGCAAGAGACCCAGTACTTC. Translated, it gives CASSFGQQETQYF.

There are a few counts of this clonotype. Written as DNA, the CDR3 is TGTGCCAGCAGGCTCGGACAGGACACAGATACGCAGTATTTT. This codes for CASRLGQDTDTQYF. The chain links TRBV6-1 to TRBJ2-3; TRBD1 aligns across 7 bases. V gave up 6 bases and J gave up 2 bases; unmatched junction bases: 5. This CDR3 contains 14 residues. Per germline, CDR1 MNHNS and CDR2 SASEGT.

The chain couples TRBV19 to TRBJ2-1; 7 bases are a match to TRBD1. The CDR3 is 13 amino acids. Germline CDR1 reads LNHDA; CDR2 reads SQIVND (reference sequence). The junction had 6 bases not matched to a gene; V was cut back by 5 bases and J by 8 bases. The CDR3 protein is CASSLDRSDEQFF. The CDR3 DNA is TGTGCCAGTAGTTTGGACAGGAGCGATGAGCAGTTCTTC.

This clonotype was recorded a few times. The CDR3 bases are TGTGCCACCAGCAGACAGGGTTGGCGGTACGGAGCTTTCTTT. Amino acid sequence: CATSRQGWRYGAFF. The chain combines TRBV15 with TRBJ1-1; D possibly corresponds to TRBD1 (5 bases). Germline CDR1 is LNHNV and CDR2 is YYDKDF (reference sequence). There are 14 residues in the CDR3. V was cut by 2 bases and J by 10 bases, with 17 bases left in between.

This clonotype has just a few counts. This rearrangement joins TRBV6-5 to TRBJ2-2; the match to TRBD2 covers 11 bases. This CDR3 comprises 17 residues. V dropped 6 bases and J dropped 3; count of bases not matched to a gene: 9. Germline lookup yields CDR1 MNHEY and CDR2 SVGAGI. CDR3 sequence: CASSPSSGGPYTGELFF. CDR3 nucleotides: TGTGCCAGCAGCCCCTCTAGCGGGGGGCCCTACACCGGGGAGCTGTTTTTT.

The CDR3 DNA follows: TGCAGTGCTAGAGCTGGGACAGGGCAGAAGACCCAGTACTTC. This sequence encodes CSARAGTGQKTQYF. The chain recombines TRBV20-1 with TRBJ2-5, with TRBD1 matching 9 bases. This CDR3 is built from 14 residues. Trimming cost V 1 base and J 6 bases; bases outside gene matches: 6. Germline V gene lookup returns CDR1 DFQATT and CDR2 SNEGSKA (reference sequence).

The count of this clonotype is one. This chain joins TRBV20-1 and TRBJ2-7, with TRBD2 identical over 11 bases. The V gene end was trimmed by 1 base and the J gene end by 2 bases; junction bases not matched to a gene: 4. The CDR3 consists of 15 residues. From germline, CDR1 is DFQATT and CDR2 SNEGSKA (reference sequence). The CDR3: CSARVGTSGTYEQYF. CDR3 bases: TGCAGTGCTAGAGTCGGGACTAGCGGAACCTACGAGCAGTACTTC.

This clonotype came up many times. CDR3 in amino acids: CAISATSGDRNEQFF. In DNA, the CDR3 is TGTGCCATCAGTGCGACTAGCGGGGATCGGAATGAGCAGTTCTTC. V is TRBV10-3 and J is TRBJ2-1, with TRBD2 matching over 11 bases. The CDR3 totals 15 residues. The germline CDR1 and CDR2 sequences are ENHRY and SYGVKD. V lost 4 bases and J lost 7; bases outside the gene matches: 6.

V is TRBV4-3 and J is TRBJ2-1, with D possibly matching TRBD2 (5 bases). Trimming removed 0 bases at V and 8 bases at J, with 11 bases between. CDR3 length: 14 residues. The germline V gene has CDR1 LGHNA and CDR2 YSLEER. CDR3 amino acids: CASSQDRSGDEQFF. The CDR3 nucleotides read TGCGCCAGCAGCCAAGATAGATCCGGGGATGAGCAGTTCTTC.

The chain joins TRBV12-3 or TRBV12-4 to TRBJ2-1, with TRBD2 matching 12 bases. This CDR3 is built from 16 residues. The V segment lost 5 bases and the J segment 6 bases; nucleotides outside the gene matches: 8. The CDR3 here is CASSPRPGLAGNEQFF. The CDR3 bases are TGTGCCAGCAGTCCTCGACCGGGACTAGCGGGCAATGAGCAGTTCTTC.

This chain links TRBV24-1 with TRBJ2-1; the D is unclear. There are 12 residues in the CDR3. V was trimmed by 5 bases and J by 7 bases, leaving 8 bases between them. Germline lookup yields CDR1 KGHDR and CDR2 SFDVKD. In DNA, the CDR3 is TGTGCCACCAGTGGGGATGGTAATGAGCAGTTCTTC. Protein: CATSGDGNEQFF.

The rearrangement uses TRBV6-1 and TRBJ1-1; maybe TRBD1 (6 bases). The length of the CDR3 is 14 residues. V lost 6 bases and J 5 bases, leaving 16 bases between the germline ends. The V gene's germline CDR1 is MNHNS and CDR2 SASEGT. The CDR3: CASRRGGSGTEAFF. CDR3 sequence (DNA): TGTGCCAGCAGACGAGGGGGTTCGGGGACTGAAGCTTTCTTT.

The chain links TRBV6-1 to TRBJ2-5, with 7 nucleotides matching TRBD1. There are 16 residues in the CDR3. The V gene's germline CDR1 is MNHNS and CDR2 SASEGT. The trim removed 0 bases at V and 3 bases at J, leaving 7 bases unmatched. CDR3 coding DNA: TGTGCCAGCAGTGAAGCTCCGACAGGGCTAAAAGAGACCCAGTACTTC. Its translation is CASSEAPTGLKETQYF.

The chain joins TRBV5-6 to TRBJ2-7; D is perhaps TRBD2 (6 bases). The CDR3 consists of 16 residues. In germline, CDR1 is SGHDT, CDR2 YYEEEE. With 0 bases removed from V and 2 bases from J, the gap between germline ends came to 15 bases. The CDR3 region is CASSLVGGGFPYEQYF. The CDR3 coding sequence is TGTGCCAGCAGCTTGGTTGGAGGAGGGTTTCCCTACGAGCAGTACTTC.

The chain has TRBV7-8 and TRBJ2-7; 7 positions match TRBD2. Germline loops: CDR1 SGHVS, CDR2 FQNEAQ. Trimming removed 11 bases from V and 3 bases from J; junction bases left unmatched: 19. This CDR3 is built from 16 residues. CDR3 coding DNA: TGTGCCTCCTCTAGAGGGGAGGCTAGCGGATTCTACGAGCAGTACTTC. Translation gives CASSRGEASGFYEQYF. The full variable domain, completed using reference TRBV7-8 and TRBJ2-7, is GAGVSQSPRYKVAKRGQDVALRCDPISGHVSLFWYQQALGQGPEFLTYFQNEAQLDKSGLPSDRFFAERPEGSVSTLKIQRTQQEDSAVYLCASSRGEASGFYEQYFGPGTRLTVT.

This clonotype was observed at least ten times. The gene calls are TRBV2 and TRBJ2-7, with 10 positions matching TRBD1. V was clipped by 7 bases and J by 6 bases; unmatched bases: 9. Germline assignment: CDR1 SNHLY and CDR2 FYNNEI. This CDR3 is built from 14 residues. The CDR3, as DNA: TGTGCCAGCATTGGGGACAGGGGCTTGGCCGAGCAGTACTTC. This encodes CASIGDRGLAEQYF.

This clonotype was detected ten times or more. V is TRBV7-8 and J is TRBJ2-7; D possibly corresponds to TRBD2 (5 bases). The germline V gene has CDR1 SGHVS and CDR2 FQNEAQ. The CDR3 is made up of 15 amino acids. V was clipped by 7 bases and J by 3 bases, with 19 bases between them. This CDR3 reads CASTKDGVGVYEQYF. In DNA, the CDR3 is TGTGCCAGCACCAAGGACGGGGTTGGGGTCTACGAGCAGTACTTC.

The V and J genes are TRBV19 and TRBJ2-1; D is uncertain. Germline V gene sequence: CDR1 LNHDA, CDR2 SQIVND (reference sequence). The CDR3 has 16 amino acids. The ends were cut back, 2 bases at V and 0 bases at J, with 11 bases in the middle. CDR3 sequence: CASSIIHSFSYNEQFF. The CDR3 DNA reads TGTGCCAGTAGTATAATCCACAGTTTCTCCTACAATGAGCAGTTCTTC.

V usage is TRBV29-1 and J usage is TRBJ2-1; 8 bases line up with TRBD2. This CDR3 region has 13 residues. V dropped 7 bases and J dropped 5; count of bases not matched to a gene: 7. The V gene's germline CDR1 is SQVTM and CDR2 ANQGSEA. The CDR3 DNA sequence: TGCAGCGCCCGGGGGGGCAGCAACAATGAGCAGTTCTTC. Amino acids: CSARGGSNNEQFF.

Comments on this clonotype: Mismatch with germline at one junction end may stem from a read error. The genes are TRBV25-1 and TRBJ2-3; 10 bases are shared with TRBD2. Germline CDR1 is MGHDK and CDR2 is SYGVNS. This CDR3 is 15 amino acids long. The CDR3 region is CASSEFSGGTDTQYF. As DNA, the CDR3 is TGTGCTAGCAGTGAATTTAGCGGGGGGACAGATACGCAGTATTTT.

V gene TRBV5-1 combines with J gene TRBJ1-1, with no clear D. With 2 bases removed from V and 3 bases from J, the gap between germline ends came to 8 bases. The CDR3 length is 13 residues. CDR1 SGHRS and CDR2 YFSETQ come from the germline V gene. The CDR3 loop reads CASSLNLDTEAFF. The CDR3 DNA reads TGCGCCAGCAGCTTAAATCTGGACACTGAAGCTTTCTTT.